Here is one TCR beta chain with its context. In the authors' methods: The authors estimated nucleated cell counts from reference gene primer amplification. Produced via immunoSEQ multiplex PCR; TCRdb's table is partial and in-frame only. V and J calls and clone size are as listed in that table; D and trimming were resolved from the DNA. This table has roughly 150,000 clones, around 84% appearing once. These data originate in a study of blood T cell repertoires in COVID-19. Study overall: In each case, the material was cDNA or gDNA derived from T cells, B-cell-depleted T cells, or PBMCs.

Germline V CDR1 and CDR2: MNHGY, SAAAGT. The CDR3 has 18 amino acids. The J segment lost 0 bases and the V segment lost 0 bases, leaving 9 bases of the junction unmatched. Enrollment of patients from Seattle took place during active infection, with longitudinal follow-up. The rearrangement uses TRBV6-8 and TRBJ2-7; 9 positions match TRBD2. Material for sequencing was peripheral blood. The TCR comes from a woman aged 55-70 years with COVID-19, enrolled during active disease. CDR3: CASSYSDRLAEISYEQYF. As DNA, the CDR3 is TGTGCCAGCAGTTACTCGGATAGACTAGCGGAAATCTCCTACGAGCAGTACTTC.